These 26 T cell receptor beta chains share one sample of origin, sequenced in a study of T cells in localized non-small cell lung cancer. The repertoire was sequenced with immunoSEQ multiplex PCR; TCRdb's copy has only in-frame clones and lacks some. The profile shows about 53,000 clones, approximately 88% of them singletons. Sequences were derived from peripheral blood mononuclear cells, sampled before any cancer treatment. The receptors shown here come from a man between 40 and 70 years old with stage III lung adenocarcinoma.

This chain links TRBV6-6 with TRBJ2-7, with TRBD1 identical over 8 bases. The germline V gene encodes CDR1 MNHNY and CDR2 SVGAGI (reference sequence). The ends lost 5 bases at V and 4 bases at J; junction bases unmatched: 1. CDR3 length: 12 amino acids. CDR3 residues: CASSRQGYEQYF. DNA for the CDR3: TGTGCCAGCAGTAGACAGGGGTACGAGCAGTACTTC.

The chain has TRBV5-4 and TRBJ2-3, with TRBD2 matching over 9 bases. V was pared by 6 bases and J by 5 bases, with 7 bases of the junction left unmatched. There are 14 residues in the CDR3. CDR1 is SGHNT, CDR2 YYREEE, per germline (reference sequence). CDR3 residues: CASNPGLAQDTQYF. The CDR3 nucleotides are TGTGCCAGCAATCCGGGACTAGCCCAAGATACGCAGTATTTT.

The chain couples TRBV4-1 to TRBJ2-3; weak D call: TRBD2 (6 bases). The CDR3 loop spans 14 amino acids. V lost 1 base and J 15 bases, leaving 20 bases between the germline ends. Germline loops: CDR1 MGHRA, CDR2 YSYEKL. The chain's CDR3 is CASSQGAEGLFIYF. The DNA for the CDR3 is TGCGCCAGCAGCCAAGGGGCGGAGGGACTTTTCATCTATTTT.

The gene calls are TRBV7-9 and TRBJ2-7, with D possibly TRBD1 on 6 matching bases. V gave up 5 bases and J gave up 2 bases, with 7 bases separating them. This CDR3 region has 12 residues. From germline, CDR1 is SEHNR and CDR2 FQNEAQ (reference sequence). Written as DNA, the CDR3 is TGTGCCAGCAGCCGGGACACCTACGAGCAGTACTTC. Protein: CASSRDTYEQYF.

V usage is TRBV18 and J usage is TRBJ1-1; no clear D. The V end was cut by 2 bases, the J end by 2 bases, with 12 bases between. Germline CDR1 KGHSH, CDR2 LQKENI. The CDR3 spans 15 residues. The CDR3 sequence: CASSPVGGVNTEAFF. The CDR3 DNA is TGTGCCAGCTCACCAGTCGGTGGGGTAAACACTGAAGCTTTCTTT.

The chain employs TRBV19 and TRBJ2-3; D remains unclear. Germline V gives CDR1 LNHDA, CDR2 SQIVND (reference sequence). Deletions cut 7 bases from V and 0 bases from J, with 11 bases between. The CDR3 length is 14 residues. CDR3 coding DNA: TGTGCCAGTATAGACTCCGCCAGCACAGATACGCAGTATTTT. Residues: CASIDSASTDTQYF.

This clone has a handful of counts. This chain links TRBV19 with TRBJ1-5; 7 nucleotides agree with TRBD1. V shed 6 bases and J 3 bases; nucleotides not matched to a gene: 14. Germline CDR1 and CDR2: LNHDA and SQIVND (reference sequence). The length of the CDR3 is 17 residues. This CDR3 is CASRPRARDRINQPQHF. In DNA form, the CDR3 reads TGTGCCAGTAGGCCCCGAGCCCGGGACAGAATCAATCAGCCCCAGCATTTT.

The rearrangement joins TRBV27 to TRBJ2-3; 8 bases map to TRBD2. Germline V lookup: CDR1 MNHEY, CDR2 SMNVEV (reference sequence). V was clipped by 0 bases and J by 4 bases; unmatched bases: 9. There are 17 residues in the CDR3. The DNA for the CDR3 is TGTGCCAGCAGTTTATCGATCCCCACGGGGGGGGCAGATACGCAGTATTTT. It specifies CASSLSIPTGGADTQYF.

The gene calls are TRBV7-9 and TRBJ2-5; no clear D gene. The CDR3 has 14 amino acids. The germline V gene has CDR1 SEHNR and CDR2 FQNEAQ (reference sequence). Between the trimmed V and J ends, which lost 0 bases and 10 bases, there was a span of 15 bases. CDR3 residues: CASSLADRPSGQYF. DNA for the CDR3: TGTGCCAGCAGCTTAGCGGATCGGCCTTCTGGCCAGTACTTC. Looking up the rest from reference TRBV7-9 and TRBJ2-5 gives the full variable domain: DTGVSQNPRHKITKRGQNVTFRCDPISEHNRLYWYRQTLGQGPEFLTYFQNEAQLEKSRLLSDRFSAERPKGSFSTLEIQRTEQGDSAMYLCASSLADRPSGQYFGPGTRLLVL.

This clone was seen only once. The V gene is TRBV7-2, the J gene TRBJ2-5; D remains unclear. CDR1 is SGHTA and CDR2 is FQGNSA in the germline V gene. This CDR3 spans 13 amino acids. The germline V and J ends were trimmed by 3 bases and 3 bases, with 8 bases remaining between them. CDR3 residues: CASSFAAEETQYF. CDR3 coding DNA: TGTGCCAGCAGCTTTGCGGCAGAAGAGACCCAGTACTTC.

This clone was seen a single time. The chain carries TRBV7-2 and TRBJ1-1; D remains ambiguous. Germline V gene lookup returns CDR1 SGHTA and CDR2 FQGNSA. Trimming cost V 5 bases and J 5 bases, with 12 bases left between them. The CDR3 has 13 residues. The CDR3 DNA sequence: TGTGCCAGCAGCGACCAGCCGGGAACTGAAGCTTTCTTT. This translates into CASSDQPGTEAFF. The whole variable domain, filled in from reference TRBV7-2 and TRBJ1-1, reads GAGVSQSPSNKVTEKGKDVELRCDPISGHTALYWYRQSLGQGLEFLIYFQGNSAPDKSGLPSDRFSAERTGGSVSTLTIQRTQQEDSAVYLCASSDQPGTEAFFGQGTRLTVV.

The chain carries TRBV6-5 and TRBJ1-5, with 8 bases fitting TRBD1. Germline V gives CDR1 MNHEY, CDR2 SVGAGI. Trimming cost V 2 bases and J 1 base; bases outside gene matches: 4. The CDR3 runs to 16 residues. The CDR3 DNA reads TGTGCCAGCAGTTACCCGACAGGGGTGAGCAATCAGCCCCAGCATTTT. Protein: CASSYPTGVSNQPQHF.

This rearrangement joins TRBV4-3 to TRBJ2-1, with 8 bases identical to TRBD2. The CDR3 length is 15 residues. The ends lost 1 base at V and 12 bases at J; junction bases unmatched: 11. The germline V gene encodes CDR1 LGHNA and CDR2 YSLEER. This CDR3 reads CASSQGTAPGRVQFF. The CDR3 nucleotides read TGCGCCAGCAGCCAAGGGACAGCCCCCGGGAGGGTGCAGTTCTTC.

The chain recombines TRBV7-9 with TRBJ2-7; the match to TRBD1 covers 7 bases. J was trimmed by 2 bases and V by 1 base; bases with no gene match: 5. The CDR3 is made up of 15 amino acids. Germline assignment: CDR1 SEHNR and CDR2 FQNEAQ (reference sequence). CDR3 protein: CASSLGQGSTYEQYF. CDR3 sequence (DNA): TGTGCCAGCAGCTTAGGACAGGGATCCACCTACGAGCAGTACTTC. The entire variable domain, with the rest obtained from reference TRBV7-9 and TRBJ2-7, is as follows: DTGVSQNPRHKITKRGQNVTFRCDPISEHNRLYWYRQTLGQGPEFLTYFQNEAQLEKSRLLSDRFSAERPKGSFSTLEIQRTEQGDSAMYLCASSLGQGSTYEQYFGPGTRLTVT.

This rearrangement joins TRBV6-5 to TRBJ2-7; no clear D gene. The germline V gene encodes CDR1 MNHEY and CDR2 SVGAGI. The V and J ends lost 0 bases and 2 bases respectively, with 8 bases between them. The CDR3 has 14 residues. The CDR3 is CASSYSEGPYEQYF. The CDR3 coding sequence is TGTGCCAGCAGTTACTCCGAAGGCCCCTACGAGCAGTACTTC.

This chain connects TRBV11-3 to TRBJ1-3; 7 nucleotides match TRBD1. The germline gives CDR1 SGHNT, CDR2 YENEEA. The CDR3 has 14 residues. The ends lost 6 bases at V and 3 bases at J; junction bases unmatched: 5. The CDR3: CASRDGTDGNTIYF. CDR3 in DNA: TGTGCCAGCAGGGACGGGACAGATGGAAACACCATATATTTT.

This chain links TRBV4-2 with TRBJ1-1; possibly TRBD1 for D (5 bases). Between the trimmed V and J ends, which lost 7 bases and 2 bases, there was a span of 17 bases. The CDR3 extends over 15 amino acids. CDR1 is LGHNA, CDR2 YNFKEQ, per germline. CDR3 sequence (DNA): TGTGCCAGCATCGGAGTAGGGGCGCGTAACACTGAAGCTTTCTTT. This codes for CASIGVGARNTEAFF.

This chain links TRBV4-2 with TRBJ2-2; D possibly uses TRBD1 or TRBD2 (5 bases each). V gave up 3 bases and J gave up 6 bases, with 17 bases separating them. The CDR3 spans 16 residues. Germline loops: CDR1 LGHNA, CDR2 YNFKEQ. The CDR3 DNA reads TGTGCCAGCAGCCATCACCGGGACCCCACCCCCGGGGAGCTGTTTTTT. It encodes CASSHHRDPTPGELFF.

This chain joins TRBV5-1 and TRBJ2-3; the D gene is possibly TRBD1 (6 bases). V was shortened by 3 bases and J by 6 bases, with 17 bases between the two germline ends. The germline V gene has CDR1 SGHRS and CDR2 YFSETQ. There are 15 residues in the CDR3. This CDR3 reads CASSSRDTPGDTQYF. Here the CDR3 DNA reads TGCGCCAGCAGCTCCCGGGACACCCCCGGCGATACGCAGTATTTT. Filled out from reference TRBV5-1 and TRBJ2-3, the complete variable domain reads KAGVTQTPRYLIKTRGQQVTLSCSPISGHRSVSWYQQTPGQGLQFLFEYFSETQRNKGNFPGRFSGRQFSNSRSEMNVSTLELGDSALYLCASSSRDTPGDTQYFGPGTRLTVL.

V gene TRBV4-2 combines with J gene TRBJ2-3, with 8 bases identical to TRBD2. Germline values: CDR1 LGHNA, CDR2 YNFKEQ. Trimming at V came to 4 bases and at J to 4 bases, leaving 22 bases not matched to a gene. This CDR3 contains 20 residues. CDR3 bases: TGTGCCAGCAGCCTACCCAGCGGGAGCAATCCATACTCCGGGGCAGATACGCAGTATTTT. Protein sequence: CASSLPSGSNPYSGADTQYF.

This sequence joins TRBV27 and TRBJ1-2, with D perhaps matching TRBD1 (6 bases). This CDR3 is built from 17 residues. Germline values: CDR1 MNHEY, CDR2 SMNVEV (reference sequence). Trimming took off 0 bases at V and 4 bases at J, with 18 bases between the two ends. The CDR3 reads CASSLSGLEGGTYGYTF. The CDR3 region has the DNA TGTGCCAGCAGTTTATCGGGATTGGAGGGGGGGACCTATGGCTACACCTTC.

The chain carries TRBV19 and TRBJ2-3; no clear D. Germline CDR1 reads LNHDA; CDR2 reads SQIVND (reference sequence). There are 14 residues in the CDR3. Trimming took 7 bases from V and 4 from J, leaving 15 bases between them. CDR3 in amino acids: CASMAGSSADTQYF. CDR3 sequence (DNA): TGTGCCAGTATGGCCGGATCGTCGGCAGATACGCAGTATTTT. Based on the CDR3 plus reference TRBV19 and TRBJ2-3, the full variable domain is DGGITQSPKYLFRKEGQNVTLSCEQNLNHDAMYWYRQDPGQGLRLIYYSQIVNDFQKGDIAEGYSVSREKKESFPLTVTSAQKNPTAFYLCASMAGSSADTQYFGPGTRLTVL.

V gene TRBV7-3 combines with J gene TRBJ2-2; 8 bases line up with TRBD2. This CDR3 is built from 15 residues. Trimming at V came to 4 bases and at J to 7 bases, leaving 8 bases not matched to a gene. Germline V gene sequence: CDR1 SGHTA, CDR2 FQGTGA. The CDR3 region has the DNA TGTGCCAGCAGCTCCCAGCGGGAGAGGGGCGGGGAGCTGTTTTTT. This sequence encodes CASSSQRERGGELFF.

The chain is built from TRBV19 and TRBJ2-6, with D perhaps matching TRBD2 (5 bases). Germline CDR1 and CDR2: LNHDA and SQIVND (reference sequence). V lost 6 bases to trimming and J lost 0 bases, with 21 bases between them. This CDR3 is 19 amino acids long. The CDR3, as DNA: TGTGCCAGTAGGACTTTGAGGGAAGAGTACCACTCTGGGGCCAACGTCCTGACTTTC. Its translation: CASRTLREEYHSGANVLTF.

This clone was counted between two and nine times. Within the sample, other DNA sequences also encode this same CDR3. The chain carries TRBV18 and TRBJ1-5; maybe TRBD1 (6 bases). The V and J ends lost 3 bases and 0 bases respectively, with 6 bases between them. CDR3 length: 14 amino acids. Germline lookup yields CDR1 KGHSH and CDR2 LQKENI. Here the CDR3 DNA reads TGTGCCAGCTCACCCAGGGGTAGCAATCAGCCCCAGCATTTT. Protein sequence: CASSPRGSNQPQHF.

V and J are TRBV5-4 and TRBJ2-2; unclear D gene. This CDR3 spans 16 amino acids. The V gene lost 0 bases and the J gene lost 0 bases, with 9 bases spanning the gap. CDR1 and CDR2 from the germline V gene are SGHNT and YYREEE (reference sequence). The CDR3 region has the DNA TGTGCCAGCAGCTTGGCCGTCAGGACGAACACCGGGGAGCTGTTTTTT. Translation gives CASSLAVRTNTGELFF.